This T cell receptor (beta chain) was documented in a study of CD8 T cells in ankylosing spondylitis. V lost 4 bases to trimming and J lost 4 bases, with 7 bases between them. CDR3 size: 13 residues. Germline CDR1 and CDR2: SGHDN and FVKESK. This clonotype occurred a few times. TCRdb ran MiXCR on the 5' RACE reads and lists one entry per CDR3 protein. Among fewer than 150,000 distinct CDR3 sequences listed, about 7% were seen once. The genes are TRBV14 and TRBJ2-2; D unclear. The sequenced material came from blood, either unsorted or a sorted T cell fraction (not recorded which). The source is a female donor with ankylosing spondylitis or in good health (not recorded which). Written as DNA, the CDR3 is TGTGCCAGCAGCCTAATCCTCACCGGGGAGCTGTTTTTT. It is translated as CASSLILTGELFF.